The text below deals with one TCR beta chain. Because it lacks the conserved phenylalanine or tryptophan at the end, this CDR3 is likely a read error. Amplification of TCR alpha and beta CDR3 regions from RNA used iRepertoire nested multiplex PCR. Tissue mRNA or PBMC total RNA, about 90-450 ng, went into one-step reverse transcription and amplification. TCRdb re-analysed the multiplex PCR reads in MiXCR, keeping a single row per CDR3 protein. The sample carries 400,000 or so distinct CDR3 sequences, roughly two fifths recorded once. The data are from a study of glioma-infiltrating T cells. About the research overall: Low-grade gliomas were grade II; glioblastomas were grade IV at initial diagnosis.

Germline V CDR1 and CDR2: DFQATT, SNEGSKA (reference sequence). The CDR3 is 13 amino acids. Between the trimmed V and J ends, which lost 5 bases and 5 bases, there was a span of 15 bases. Source material: glioma tissue, nonneoplastic brain tissue, or PBMCs (not recorded which). The source of this sequence is a human donor with low-grade glioma or glioblastoma, undergoing nonglioma brain surgery, or in good health (not recorded which). V and J are TRBV20-1 and TRBJ1-2, with D perhaps TRBD1 (6 bases). The CDR3 spells CSARLGGGYGYTS. The CDR3 DNA is TGCAGTGCTCGGCTGGGGGGCGGGTATGGCTACACCTCC.